This T cell receptor beta chain was identified during a study of identical twins. This clonotype has ten or more counts. TCRdb used MiXCR to reprocess the 5' RACE reads, holding one entry per CDR3 protein. In the table there are about 520,000 distinct CDR3 sequences, under 25% of which are singletons. The CDR3 extends over 18 amino acids. Losses at the gene ends were 3 bases for V and 6 bases for J; bases not matched to a gene: 11. Germline lookup yields CDR1 ENHRY and CDR2 SYGVKD. The sample was also reused in another study, on T cells expressing NK-cell markers.

This sequence joins TRBV10-3 and TRBJ2-2; 12 nucleotides line up with TRBD2. This receptor was obtained from a woman aged 18-35 years in good health. What was sequenced was CD4+ T cells sorted from blood. The CDR3 loop is CAISDWTSGTFTAGELFF. CDR3 in DNA: TGTGCCATCAGTGATTGGACTAGCGGGACCTTCACAGCCGGGGAGCTGTTTTTT.